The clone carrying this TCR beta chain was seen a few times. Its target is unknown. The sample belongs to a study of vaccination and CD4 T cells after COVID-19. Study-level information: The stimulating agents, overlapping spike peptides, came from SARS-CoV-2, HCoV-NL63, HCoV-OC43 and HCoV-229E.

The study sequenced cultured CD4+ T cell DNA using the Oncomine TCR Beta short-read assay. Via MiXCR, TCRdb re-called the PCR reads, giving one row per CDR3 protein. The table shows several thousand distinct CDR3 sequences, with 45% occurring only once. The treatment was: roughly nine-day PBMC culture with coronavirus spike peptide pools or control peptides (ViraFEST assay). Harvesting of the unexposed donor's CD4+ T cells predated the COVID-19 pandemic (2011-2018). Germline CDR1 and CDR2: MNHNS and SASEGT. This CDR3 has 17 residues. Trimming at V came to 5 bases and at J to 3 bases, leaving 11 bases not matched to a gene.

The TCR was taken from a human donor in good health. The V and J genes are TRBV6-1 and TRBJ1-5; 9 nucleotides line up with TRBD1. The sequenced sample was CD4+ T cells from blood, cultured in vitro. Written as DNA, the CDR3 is TGTGCCAGCAGTAAATACTCCGGGACAGGGAACAATCAGCCCCAGCATTTT. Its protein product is CASSKYSGTGNNQPQHF.